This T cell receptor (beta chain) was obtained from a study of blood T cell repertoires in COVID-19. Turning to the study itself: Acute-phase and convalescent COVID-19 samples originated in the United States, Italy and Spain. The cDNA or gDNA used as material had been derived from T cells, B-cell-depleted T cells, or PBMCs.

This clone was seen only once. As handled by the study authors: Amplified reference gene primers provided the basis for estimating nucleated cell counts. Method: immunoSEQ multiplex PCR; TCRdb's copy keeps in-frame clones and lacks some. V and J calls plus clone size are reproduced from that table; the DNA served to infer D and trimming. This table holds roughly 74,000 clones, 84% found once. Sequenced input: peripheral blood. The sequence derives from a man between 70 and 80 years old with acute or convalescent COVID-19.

CDR3 residues: CASGLGQNNQPQHF. CDR3 DNA sequence: TGTGCTAGTGGTTTGGGACAGAACAATCAGCCCCAGCATTTT. The chain carries TRBV12-5 and TRBJ1-5; TRBD1 might be the D (5 bases). There are 14 residues in the CDR3. CDR1 is LGHNT, CDR2 FRNRAP, per germline. V lost 1 base to trimming and J lost 3 bases, with 7 bases between them.